This note documents a single TCR beta chain sequence. What it recognizes is unknown. This sample is part of a study of T cell responses to AZD1222 COVID-19 vaccine. Study observations and caveats: Donors skewed white British and female; clonal diversity was possibly underestimated. Sampling captured repertoires only after the peak T cell response.

Germline V gives CDR1 MNHNS, CDR2 SASEGT. The CDR3 is 15 amino acids. The V segment lost 3 bases and the J segment 1 base; nucleotides outside the gene matches: 5. Assay used: immunoSEQ multiplex PCR; TCRdb lists only in-frame clones, some missing. The sample yields 120,000 or so clones, roughly nine tenths seen once. This sample comprised peripheral blood, obtained 28 days after the second AZD1222 dose. This TCR was recovered from an adult who received the AZD1222 COVID-19 vaccine. The gene calls are TRBV6-1 and TRBJ2-5; 7 bases match TRBD1. The DNA of the CDR3 is TGTGCCAGCAGTGACCCAGGGGGTGGCCAAGAGACCCAGTACTTC. It yields the protein CASSDPGGGQETQYF.